This T cell receptor beta chain was recovered during a study of cytomegalovirus exposure and HLA in healthy donors. As for this clone: Antigen unknown.

Study-wide points: In a later analysis, a genetic analysis reported fewer productive-TCR N-insertions in an Asian-associated ancestry cluster than the cohort average. Reports indicate that TCR beta sequences accurately predicted the HLA-A and HLA-B alleles of most subjects. Listed as cytomegalovirus-associated were 150 or so TCR beta chains. What a later analysis showed was that several of the most significant clusters appeared linked to common viral pathogens.

Primers: 60 Vbeta forward and 13 Jbeta reverse. Profiling relied on immunoSEQ multiplex PCR, and the TCRdb table lists in-frame clones only, not all of them. The data hold about 180,000 clones, with 60% to 85% observed a single time. The V gene's germline CDR1 is SGHTA and CDR2 FQGTGA. The CDR3 extends over 14 amino acids. Trimming took off 2 bases at V and 2 bases at J, with 10 bases between the two ends. V is TRBV7-3 and J is TRBJ2-7; TRBD2 is a possible D gene (7 bases). Sample: PBMCs. This sequence originates from a man aged 18 to 30 in good health and CMV-seronegative. The CDR3 coding sequence is TGTGCCAGCAGCTTACAAGGGGGGGCCTACGAGCAGTACTTC. This sequence encodes CASSLQGGAYEQYF.